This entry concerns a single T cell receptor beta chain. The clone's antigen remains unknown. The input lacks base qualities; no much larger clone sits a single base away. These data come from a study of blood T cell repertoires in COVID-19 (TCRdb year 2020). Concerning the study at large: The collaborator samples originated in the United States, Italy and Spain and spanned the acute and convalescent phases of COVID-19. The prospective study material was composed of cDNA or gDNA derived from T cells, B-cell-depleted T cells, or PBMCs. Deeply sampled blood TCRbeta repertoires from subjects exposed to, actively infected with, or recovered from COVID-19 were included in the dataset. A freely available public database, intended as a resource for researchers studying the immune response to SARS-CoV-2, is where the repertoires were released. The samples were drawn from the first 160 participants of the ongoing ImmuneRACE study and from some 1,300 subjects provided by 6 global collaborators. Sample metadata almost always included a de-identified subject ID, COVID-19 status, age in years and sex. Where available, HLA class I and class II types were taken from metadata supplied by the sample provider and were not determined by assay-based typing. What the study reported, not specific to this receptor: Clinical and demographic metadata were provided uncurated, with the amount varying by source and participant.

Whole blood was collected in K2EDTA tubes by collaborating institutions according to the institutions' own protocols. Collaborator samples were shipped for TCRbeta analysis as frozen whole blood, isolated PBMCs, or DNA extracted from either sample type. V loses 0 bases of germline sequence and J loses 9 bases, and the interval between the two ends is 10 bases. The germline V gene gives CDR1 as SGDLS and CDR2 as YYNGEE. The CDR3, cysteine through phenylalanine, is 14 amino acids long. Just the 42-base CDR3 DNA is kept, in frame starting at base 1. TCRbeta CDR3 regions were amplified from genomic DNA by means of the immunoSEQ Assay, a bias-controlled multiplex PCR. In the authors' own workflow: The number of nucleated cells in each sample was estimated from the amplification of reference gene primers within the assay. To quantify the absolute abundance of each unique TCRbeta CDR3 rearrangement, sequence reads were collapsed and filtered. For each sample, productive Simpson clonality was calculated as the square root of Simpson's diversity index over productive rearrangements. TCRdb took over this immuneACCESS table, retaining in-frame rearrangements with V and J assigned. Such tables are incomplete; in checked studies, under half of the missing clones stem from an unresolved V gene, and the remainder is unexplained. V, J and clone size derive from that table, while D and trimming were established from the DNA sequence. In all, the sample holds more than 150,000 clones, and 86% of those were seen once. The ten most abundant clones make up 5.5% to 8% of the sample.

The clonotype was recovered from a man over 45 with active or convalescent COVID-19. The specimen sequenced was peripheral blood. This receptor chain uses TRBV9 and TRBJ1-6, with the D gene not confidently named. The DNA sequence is TGTGCCAGCAGCGTAGCGCCTGCGAGTTCACCCCTCCACTTT. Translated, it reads CASSVAPASSPLHF.